These T cell receptor beta chains were read from a single sample in a study of blood T cell repertoires in COVID-19. Assay: immunoSEQ multiplex PCR; the TCRdb copy retains only in-frame clones and omits some. The table shows over 120,000 clones, with about four fifths occurring only once. Material for sequencing was PBMCs or T cells enriched from blood (not recorded which). These receptors all stem from a man aged 45 to 65 who had recovered from COVID-19. CDR3s include the opening cysteine and the closing phenylalanine or tryptophan. D genes are given only for firm matches. For some rows the clone size is stated as once, few or many, or as a class when expanded; others skip it.

D gene	V gene	CDR3 length	J gene	clone size	CDR3 protein	CDR3 DNA
TRBD1	TRBV5-1	15	TRBJ1-1	.	CASSPRGLGDTEAFF	TGCGCCAGCAGCCCCAGGGGGCTGGGGGACACTGAAGCTTTCTTT
TRBD2	TRBV30	14	TRBJ2-5	.	CALSGTSGGETQYF	TGTGCCTTATCCGGGACTAGCGGCGGAGAGACCCAGTACTTC
.	TRBV11-2	15	TRBJ2-7	.	CASSLSRRSSYEQYF	TGTGCCAGCAGCTTATCCCGCCGGAGCTCCTACGAGCAGTACTTC
TRBD1	TRBV6-5	16	TRBJ1-5	.	CASSYARGQGSQPQHF	TGTGCCAGCAGTTACGCTCGTGGACAGGGTTCTCAGCCCCAGCATTTT
TRBD2	TRBV7-9	14	TRBJ2-2	.	CASSSGTLRGELFF	TGTGCCAGCTCGAGCGGGACTTTACGCGGGGAGCTGTTTTTT
.	TRBV4-1	12	TRBJ2-7	.	CASSQDLEGLSF	TGCGCCAGCAGCCAAGATTTAGAGGGACTCTCCTTC
TRBD1	TRBV9	18	TRBJ2-2	.	CASSAPGQGASNTGELFF	TGTGCCAGCAGCGCCCCGGGACAGGGGGCTTCGAACACCGGGGAGCTGTTTTTT
TRBD2	TRBV11-2	15	TRBJ2-7	once	CASSPGTRPTNEQYF	TGTGCCAGCAGCCCCGGGACTAGACCAACCAACGAGCAGTACTTC
.	TRBV2	16	TRBJ1-5	once	CASRIDSARYNQPQHF	TGTGCCAGCAGGATAGACAGTGCCAGATACAATCAGCCCCAGCATTTT
TRBD1	TRBV25-1	12	TRBJ1-1	.	CASSPGGTEAFF	TGTGCCAGCAGTCCAGGGGGCACTGAAGCTTTCTTT
TRBD1	TRBV27	15	TRBJ2-1	.	CASITSGHRGNEQFF	TGTGCCAGCATAACGTCTGGCCACAGGGGGAATGAGCAGTTCTTC
TRBD1	TRBV5-1	16	TRBJ1-2	few	CASSFGRTGGVYGYTF	TGCGCCAGCAGCTTTGGACGGACAGGGGGCGTCTATGGCTACACCTTC
TRBD1	TRBV29-1	13	TRBJ1-1	.	CSVERQGATEAFF	TGCAGCGTTGAAAGGCAGGGGGCCACTGAAGCTTTCTTT
.	TRBV29-1	14	TRBJ1-4	.	CSVSWGVRNEKLFF	TGCAGCGTCTCTTGGGGGGTCAGGAATGAAAAACTGTTTTTT
.	TRBV24-1	17	TRBJ2-3	.	CATSDASGQRPGDTQYF	TGTGCCACCAGTGATGCATCAGGGCAAAGGCCCGGAGATACGCAGTATTTT
TRBD1	TRBV7-6	15	TRBJ2-7	.	CASSFSRTGSYEQYF	TGTGCCAGCAGCTTTTCTCGGACAGGGTCCTACGAGCAGTACTTC
.	TRBV18	13	TRBJ1-1	.	CASSPNRGTEAFF	TGTGCCAGCTCACCGAACCGGGGAACTGAAGCTTTCTTT
.	TRBV5-8	12	TRBJ1-1	.	CASSLSGFAAFF	TGTGCCAGCAGCCTATCGGGTTTTGCTGCTTTCTTT
.	TRBV5-4	15	TRBJ2-7	once	CASSFNGRGAYEQYF	TGTGCCAGCAGCTTTAATGGCAGGGGAGCCTACGAGCAGTACTTC
.	TRBV6-5	14	TRBJ1-2	.	CASSYSTENYGYTF	TGTGCCAGCAGTTACTCTACTGAAAACTATGGCTACACCTTC
.	TRBV6-1	15	TRBJ2-4	.	CASSERGLAKNIQYF	TGTGCCAGCAGTGAACGGGGACTAGCCAAAAACATTCAGTACTTC
.	TRBV4-1	15	TRBJ1-6	.	CASSQDPLRNSPLHF	TGCGCCAGCAGCCAAGATCCCCTCCGGAATTCACCCCTCCACTTT
TRBD1	TRBV3-1/TRBV3-2	15	TRBJ1-1	once	CASSQRQGVGTEAFF	TGTGCCAGCAGCCAGAGACAGGGGGTTGGAACTGAAGCTTTCTTT
.	TRBV10-3	15	TRBJ2-1	.	CAISSDGGSYNEQFF	TGTGCCATCAGCTCGGACGGGGGCTCCTACAATGAGCAGTTCTTC
TRBD1	TRBV2	16	TRBJ1-6	.	CASRRTGGGYNSPLHF	TGTGCCAGCAGGCGGACAGGGGGCGGTTATAATTCACCCCTCCACTTT
TRBD1	TRBV5-4	20	TRBJ1-6	few	CASSYPGQGLDSSYNSPLHF	TGTGCCAGCAGCTACCCGGGACAGGGGCTGGATAGCTCCTATAATTCACCCCTCCACTTT
TRBD1	TRBV19	14	TRBJ2-7	.	CASSRDRGAYEQYF	TGTGCCAGTAGCCGGGACAGGGGTGCCTACGAGCAGTACTTC
.	TRBV5-1	16	TRBJ1-2	.	CASSFYGDGAAYGYTF	TGCGCCAGCAGCTTTTATGGAGACGGCGCGGCCTATGGCTACACCTTC
.	TRBV9	16	TRBJ1-6	.	CASNEGGAVYNSPLHF	TGTGCCAGCAACGAGGGGGGGGCGGTTTATAATTCACCCCTCCACTTT
TRBD2	TRBV27	17	TRBJ2-1	.	CASSFGTSGGAANEQFF	TGTGCCAGCAGTTTCGGGACTAGCGGGGGGGCCGCCAATGAGCAGTTCTTC
TRBD1	TRBV6-5	15	TRBJ1-5	.	CASTGTGVGGQPQHF	TGTGCCAGCACCGGGACAGGGGTCGGTGGTCAGCCCCAGCATTTT
.	TRBV5-6	14	TRBJ2-4	.	CASSLGVNRNIQYF	TGTGCCAGCAGCTTGGGGGTAAACAGAAACATTCAGTACTTC